The sequence of this T cell receptor beta chain was determined in a study of control samples from healthy donors and cancer patients. Trimming at V came to 4 bases and at J to 1 base, leaving 6 bases not matched to a gene. The CDR3 length is 15 residues. Germline-derived CDR1 and CDR2 are LGHDT and YNNKEL (reference sequence). Some clones are missing from TCRdb's copy, which holds only in-frame ones; the method was immunoSEQ multiplex PCR. Of roughly 200,000 clones in the sample, around 93% were seen once. The V gene is TRBV3-1 (or the pseudogene TRBV3-2), the J gene TRBJ1-1; TRBD1 matches 7 bases. The source material was blood. This sequence was found in a man younger than 35 in good health. CDR3: CASSPYRDRNTEAFF. The CDR3 nucleotides read TGTGCCAGCAGCCCCTACCGGGACAGGAACACTGAAGCTTTCTTT.